Sequencing of this T cell receptor (beta chain) was carried out in a study of shared clonotypes between healthy human individuals (dated by TCRdb to 2018 to 2020). About the full investigation: The cohort comprised a couple of women and a few men aged 18 to 49 years. Between about 0.94 and 10 billion PBMCs per donor were obtained by leukapheresis. Libraries were prepared and TCR repertoires were sequenced by different laboratories using diverse techniques, in order to increase sequencing depth and limit assay-specific biases. To estimate repertoire size and how much clonotypes are shared between individuals, the study performed deep sequencing of blood TCR repertoires from about five healthy adults. For each donor, three plates each were used for CD4 naive and CD4 memory, two plates were used for CD8 naive, and one plate was used for CD8 memory. Summary of the overall study and its limitations: Across a few donors, around 5.4% of naive CD4, more than 3% of naive CD8, about 2% of memory CD4, and around 0.4% of memory CD8 clonotypes were shared. Even with the large sequencing depth, rarefaction of the sorted-subset datasets indicated that sequencing was incomplete. The small number of donors limited the genetic and exposure-history diversity represented. Higher generation probabilities were observed for clonotypes shared by all four sorted-subset donors than for non-shared clonotypes. Pairwise subsampling led to the expectation that sequencing depth would affect the degree of clonotype sharing among donors. Sampling was restricted to blood, and TCR repertoires in tissues likely differ from the TCR repertoires found in blood. Estimated clonotype richness was generally larger for naive than for memory subsets.

CD8 naive samples consisted of CD45RO-negative cells that were positively selected for CCR7, yielding a CD45RA+CCR7+ population without TemRA cells. Healthy HIV-negative adults with no recently reported acute infections or vaccinations were included as donors. All donors were Caucasian adults living in Nashville, Tennessee, USA. Blood was collected by leukapheresis, and PBMCs were isolated by Ficoll-Histopaque density gradient centrifugation and then cryopreserved in liquid nitrogen vapor phase. Purity and quantity of every magnetically sorted T cell population were checked by analytical flow cytometry. From each sorted fraction, genomic DNA was isolated and quantified by UV absorbance on a Nanodrop 2000c. There are 14 amino acids in the CDR3, from cysteine to phenylalanine inclusive. Of the read, only the CDR3 DNA is kept; its 42 bases are in frame from base 1. V and J are truncated by 2 bases and 11 bases respectively, leaving an intervening sequence of 18 bases. From a lookup of the germline V gene (reference sequence), CDR1 and CDR2 are SEHNR and FQNEAQ.

Concerning this clone: There is no known antigen for this receptor. No clone much larger than this one lies a single base away; base qualities are absent.

TCR CDR3 regions were amplified from genomic DNA by multiplex PCR using the deep immunoSEQ assay. Genomic DNA extracted from each cell subset was distributed evenly over all wells of several immunoSEQ 96-well plates, and each plate served as one replicate. For sorted subsets, around 200 ng genomic DNA, equal to approximately 30,000 T cell genomes, was loaded into each replicate PCR. Purified libraries were measured with a Qubit 3.0 fluorometer, size-checked on a Bioanalyzer 2100, and measured again with the KAPA Library Quantification kit. Each immunoSEQ 96-well plate was sequenced on its own single-read 150-cycle Illumina NextSeq 550 flow cell. The authors' analysis ran thus. The immunoSEQ output contained only junctional sequences without quality scores, so filtering could not match that applied to full-length reads. Sequences were annotated with PyIR, a Python wrapper for IgBLAST v1.9, and V/J genes and CDR3 were assigned using IMGT germline references. Any read was removed if the V/J assignment was weak (E-value above 1e-6), the CDR3 was missing, or the read contained stop codons, out-of-frame junctions, or ambiguous translated residues. A V3J clonotype was defined by an identical inferred V gene, J gene, and CDR3 amino acid sequence. Percentage overlap between repertoires was calculated by dividing the number of shared unique clonotypes by the size of the smaller repertoire. Repertoire richness was assessed with RTK rarefaction, the Chao1 estimator, and Recon v2.1 estimates of unobserved clonotypes. Generation probabilities for all TCRbeta clonotypes obtained by the gDNA method from a few donors were computed using OLGA. The table comes from immuneACCESS by way of TCRdb, which keeps in-frame sequences with V and J called. Part of the clones is missing from these tables; in studies checked, under half for an unresolved V gene and the rest for unknown reasons. V and J calls and clone size are given by that table; D and trimming were obtained from the DNA. Counted in this sample were around 1.9 million clones; more than 85% of them appeared once. 1.5% to 2% of the sample goes to the ten largest clones.

The sample taken for sequencing was naive CD8+ T cells from PBMCs. In the paper's terms, the cell subset or site label means: CD45RA+CCR7+. The V and J segments used are TRBV7-9 and TRBJ1-2, with no confidently assigned D gene. The clonotype comes from a man aged 18-30 years in good health. Some clones in this sample may be carry-over from other donors' samples. The sequenced DNA is TGTGCCAGCAGCTTAAGTGTATCGGCAGAACAATACACCTTC. It specifies CASSLSVSAEQYTF. Beyond the CDR3, the reference TRBV7-9 and TRBJ1-2 genes provide the residues; the full variable domain reads: DTGVSQNPRHKITKRGQNVTFRCDPISEHNRLYWYRQTLGQGPEFLTYFQNEAQLEKSRLLSDRFSAERPKGSFSTLEIQRTEQGDSAMYLCASSLSVSAEQYTFGSGTRLTVV.